This T cell receptor (beta chain) was profiled in a study of shared clonotypes between healthy human individuals. About the research overall: Three plates were used per donor for CD4 naive, three for CD4 memory, two for CD8 naive and one for CD8 memory.

This clone was observed a single time. It was about 210 ng DNA, 25,000 to 35,000 T cell genomes, that sorted-subset replicate PCRs used. Method: immunoSEQ multiplex PCR; TCRdb's copy keeps in-frame clones and lacks some. The table shows millions of clones, with approximately 95% occurring only once. With 6 bases clipped from V and 8 bases from J, the junction kept 14 bases outside the gene matches. Germline lookup yields CDR1 SGHRS and CDR2 YFSETQ. The CDR3 loop spans 16 amino acids. This TCR was recovered from a man younger than 35 in good health. Some clones in this sample may be carry-over from other donors' samples. The chain links TRBV5-1 to TRBJ2-1, with 10 bases identical to TRBD2. The sample comprised naive CD4+ T cells from PBMCs. Subset given: CD45RA+ positively selected. CDR3 in DNA: TGCGCCAGCACCCCGATTAGTGTAGCGGGAGGTTATGAGCAGTTCTTC. Its protein product is CASTPISVAGGYEQFF.